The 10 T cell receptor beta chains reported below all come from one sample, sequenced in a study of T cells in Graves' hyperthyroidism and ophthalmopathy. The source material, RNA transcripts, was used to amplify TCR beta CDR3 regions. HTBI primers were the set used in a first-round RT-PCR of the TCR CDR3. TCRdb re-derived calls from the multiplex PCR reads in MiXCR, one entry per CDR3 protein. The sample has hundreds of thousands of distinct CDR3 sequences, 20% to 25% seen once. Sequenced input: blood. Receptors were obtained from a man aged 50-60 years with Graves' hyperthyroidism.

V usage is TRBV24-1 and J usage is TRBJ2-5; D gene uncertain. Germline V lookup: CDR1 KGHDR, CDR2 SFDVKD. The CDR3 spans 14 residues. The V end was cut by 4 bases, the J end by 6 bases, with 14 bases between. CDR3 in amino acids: CATSEGSLSKTQYF. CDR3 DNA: TGTGCCACCAGTGAAGGATCACTCTCTAAGACCCAGTACTTC.

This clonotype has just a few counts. The CDR3 region is CASSWKSSSYEQYF. The CDR3 DNA reads as TGTGCCAGCAGTTGGAAGTCGAGCTCCTACGAGCAGTACTTC. The rearrangement uses TRBV7-2 and TRBJ2-7; D remains ambiguous. Deletions cut 6 bases from V and 0 bases from J, with 12 bases between. Germline lookup yields CDR1 SGHTA and CDR2 FQGNSA. The CDR3 sequence is 14 residues long.

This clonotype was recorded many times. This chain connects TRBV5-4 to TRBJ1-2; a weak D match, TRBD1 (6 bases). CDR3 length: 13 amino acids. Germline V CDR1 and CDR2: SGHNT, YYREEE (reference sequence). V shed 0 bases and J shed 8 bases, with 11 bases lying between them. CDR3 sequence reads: CASSLGRGEGYTF. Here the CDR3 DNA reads TGTGCCAGCAGCTTGGGCAGGGGCGAAGGCTACACCTTC.

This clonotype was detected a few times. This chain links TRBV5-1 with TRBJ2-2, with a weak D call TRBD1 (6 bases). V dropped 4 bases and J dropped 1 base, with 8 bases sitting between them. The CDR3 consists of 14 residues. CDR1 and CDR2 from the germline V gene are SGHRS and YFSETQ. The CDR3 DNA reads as TGCGCCAGCAGCGAGGGACAGAACACCGGGGAGCTGTTTTTT. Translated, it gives CASSEGQNTGELFF.

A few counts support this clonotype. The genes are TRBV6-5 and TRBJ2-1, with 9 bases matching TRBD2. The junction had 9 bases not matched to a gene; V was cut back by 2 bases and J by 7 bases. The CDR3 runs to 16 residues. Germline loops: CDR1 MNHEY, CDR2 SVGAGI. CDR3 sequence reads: CASSYIGSGSKNEQFF. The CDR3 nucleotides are TGTGCCAGCAGTTACATAGGTAGCGGGAGCAAGAATGAGCAGTTCTTC.

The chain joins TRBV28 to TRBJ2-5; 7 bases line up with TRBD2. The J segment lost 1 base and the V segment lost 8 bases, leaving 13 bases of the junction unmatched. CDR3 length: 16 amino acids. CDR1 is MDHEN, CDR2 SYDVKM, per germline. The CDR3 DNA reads TGTGCCAGCGGTAGTACCGGGACTACCCCCCAAGAGACCCAGTACTTC. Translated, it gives CASGSTGTTPQETQYF.

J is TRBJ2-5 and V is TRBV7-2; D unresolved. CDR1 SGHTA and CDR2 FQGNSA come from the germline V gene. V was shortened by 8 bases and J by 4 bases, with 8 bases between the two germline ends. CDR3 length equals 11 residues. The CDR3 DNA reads TGTGCCAGCTCCCGGATAGAGACCCAGTACTTC. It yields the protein CASSRIETQYF.

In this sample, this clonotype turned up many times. CDR3 protein: CASSSVGQPLTYEQYF. DNA for the CDR3: TGTGCCAGCAGTTCGGTTGGACAGCCTTTAACCTACGAGCAGTACTTC. The chain recombines TRBV28 with TRBJ2-7; D may be TRBD1 (6 bases). CDR3 length: 16 amino acids. Deletions cut 4 bases from V and 2 bases from J, with 18 bases between. In germline, CDR1 is MDHEN, CDR2 SYDVKM.

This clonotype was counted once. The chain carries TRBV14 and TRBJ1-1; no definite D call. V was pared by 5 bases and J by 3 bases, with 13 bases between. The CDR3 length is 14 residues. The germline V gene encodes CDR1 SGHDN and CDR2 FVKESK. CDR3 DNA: TGTGCCAGCAGCTATAATCTGTGGGACACTGAAGCTTTCTTT. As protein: CASSYNLWDTEAFF.

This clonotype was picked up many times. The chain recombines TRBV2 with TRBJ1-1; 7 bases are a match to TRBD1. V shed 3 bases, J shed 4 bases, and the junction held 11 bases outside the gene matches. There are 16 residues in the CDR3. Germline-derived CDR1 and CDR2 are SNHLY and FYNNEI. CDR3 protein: CASSDGTAYLGTEAFF. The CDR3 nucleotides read TGTGCCAGCAGTGATGGGACAGCCTATCTGGGCACTGAAGCTTTCTTT.